This T cell receptor beta chain appears in the sequencing data of a study of control samples from healthy donors and cancer patients. The trim removed 3 bases at V and 5 bases at J, leaving 5 bases unmatched. CDR1 SQVTM and CDR2 ANQGSEA come from the germline V gene. The CDR3 runs to 14 residues. Clones were sequenced by immunoSEQ multiplex PCR, and TCRdb holds only the in-frame ones, with some missing. The table has over 120,000 clones, roughly 94% seen once. The sample taken for sequencing was PBMCs. The source of this sequence is a man in his fifties or sixties with colorectal cancer. This chain links TRBV29-1 with TRBJ2-5; 11 bases align to TRBD2. The CDR3 sequence: CSVEPSGRLETQYF. In nucleotides, the CDR3 is TGCAGCGTTGAGCCTAGCGGGAGGTTGGAGACCCAGTACTTC.